These 7 T cell receptor beta chains originate from one sample sequenced in a study of T cells in Graves' hyperthyroidism and ophthalmopathy. RNA transcripts were the template for amplifying TCR beta CDR3 regions. The primer set for the first-round RT-PCR of the TCR CDR3 was HTBI. MiXCR, run by TCRdb on the multiplex PCR reads, gives a single entry per CDR3 protein. Of some 690,000 distinct CDR3 sequences listed, around 16% are singletons. The source material was blood. The receptors originated from a man aged 45-65 years with Graves' hyperthyroidism.

This clonotype came up many times. The chain links TRBV6-1 to TRBJ1-4; no definite D call. CDR1 is MNHNS and CDR2 is SASEGT in the germline V gene. V lost 3 bases and J 7 bases, leaving 12 bases between the germline ends. This CDR3 has 14 amino acids. The CDR3 sequence is CASSDYQFGEKLFF. CDR3 nucleotide sequence: TGTGCCAGCAGTGATTATCAGTTCGGTGAAAAACTGTTTTTT.

This clonotype was seen at least ten times. The V and J genes are TRBV7-9 and TRBJ2-3; D is undetermined. CDR1 SEHNR and CDR2 FQNEAQ come from the germline V gene (reference sequence). V lost 6 bases to trimming and J lost 4 bases, with 11 bases between them. The CDR3 has 13 residues. The chain's CDR3 is CASRFNLADTQYF. CDR3 nucleotides: TGTGCCAGCAGATTTAACTTGGCAGATACGCAGTATTTT.

This clonotype was seen ten or more times. The chain joins TRBV2 to TRBJ1-5, with D tentatively TRBD1 (5 bases). Germline V gives CDR1 SNHLY, CDR2 FYNNEI. This CDR3 contains 14 residues. V was pared by 3 bases and J by 4 bases, with 10 bases between. CDR3 nucleotides: TGTGCCAGCAGTGAGCTGACAGCTAATCAGCCCCAGCATTTT. This codes for CASSELTANQPQHF.

V and J are TRBV20-1 and TRBJ2-4; TRBD1 matches 9 bases. Germline CDR1 reads DFQATT; CDR2 reads SNEGSKA (reference sequence). The V segment lost 6 bases and the J segment 0 bases; nucleotides outside the gene matches: 12. The CDR3 consists of 17 residues. The CDR3 spells CSATPPGQGLAKNIQYF. In nucleotides, the CDR3 is TGCAGTGCGACCCCCCCCGGACAGGGGCTAGCCAAAAACATTCAGTACTTC.

The J gene is TRBJ1-3, the V gene TRBV6-1; D is unclear. The CDR3 contains 15 residues. Germline V gene data show CDR1 as MNHNS and CDR2 as SASEGT. The V gene lost 2 bases and the J gene lost 3 bases, with 11 bases spanning the gap. CDR3 residues: CASSEISVGGNTIYF. The CDR3 DNA follows: TGTGCCAGCAGTGAAATATCAGTTGGTGGAAACACCATATATTTT.

V gene TRBV9 combines with J gene TRBJ2-7; possible D gene TRBD2, 5 bases. The germline V gene encodes CDR1 SGDLS and CDR2 YYNGEE. The CDR3 consists of 13 residues. Trimming took off 1 base at V and 3 bases at J, with 8 bases between the two ends. The CDR3 reads CASSVHSGYEQYF. DNA for the CDR3: TGTGCCAGCAGCGTACACAGCGGCTACGAGCAGTACTTC.

This clonotype was seen at least ten times. The rearrangement links TRBV10-3 to TRBJ1-1, with TRBD1 matching 8 bases. J gave up 0 bases and V 8 bases, and 5 bases lay outside the gene matches. Germline CDR1 ENHRY, CDR2 SYGVKD. The CDR3 sequence is 14 residues long. The CDR3 DNA follows: TGTGCCATCTGGGGGGGACAGGTGAACACTGAAGCTTTCTTT. Residues: CAIWGGQVNTEAFF.